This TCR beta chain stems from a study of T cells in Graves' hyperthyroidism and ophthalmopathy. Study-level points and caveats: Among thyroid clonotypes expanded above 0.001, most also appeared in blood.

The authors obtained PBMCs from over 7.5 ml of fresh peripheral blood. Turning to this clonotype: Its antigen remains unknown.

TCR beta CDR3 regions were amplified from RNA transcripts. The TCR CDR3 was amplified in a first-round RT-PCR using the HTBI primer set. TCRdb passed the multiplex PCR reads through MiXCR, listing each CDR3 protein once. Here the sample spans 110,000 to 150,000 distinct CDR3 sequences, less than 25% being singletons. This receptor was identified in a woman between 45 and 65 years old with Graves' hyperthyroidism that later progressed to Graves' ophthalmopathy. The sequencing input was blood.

CDR3: CASSEPGLLGSYEQYF. DNA of the CDR3: TGTGCCAGCAGCGAACCGGGACTCTTAGGCTCCTACGAGCAGTACTTC. J is TRBJ2-7 and V is TRBV28, with TRBD2 as a possible D gene (6 bases). This CDR3 region has 16 residues. V was pared by 6 bases and J by 0 bases, with 18 bases between. The germline CDR1 and CDR2 sequences are MDHEN and SYDVKM.